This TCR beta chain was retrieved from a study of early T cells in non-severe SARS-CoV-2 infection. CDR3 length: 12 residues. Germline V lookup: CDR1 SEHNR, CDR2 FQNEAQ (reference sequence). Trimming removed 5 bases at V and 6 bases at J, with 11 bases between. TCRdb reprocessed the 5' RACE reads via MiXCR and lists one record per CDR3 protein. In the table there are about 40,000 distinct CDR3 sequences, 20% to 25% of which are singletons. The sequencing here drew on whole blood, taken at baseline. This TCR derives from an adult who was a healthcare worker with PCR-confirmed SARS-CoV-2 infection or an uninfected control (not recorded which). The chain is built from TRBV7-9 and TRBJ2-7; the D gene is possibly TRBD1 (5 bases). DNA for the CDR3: TGTGCCAGCAGCCAGGGCCTCCTCGAGCAGTACTTC. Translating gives CASSQGLLEQYF.